One and the same sample provided the 11 T cell receptor beta chains below, sequenced in a study of blood T cell repertoires in COVID-19. The repertoire was sequenced with immunoSEQ multiplex PCR; TCRdb's copy has only in-frame clones and lacks some. The repertoire holds fewer than 200,000 clones, with roughly 85% as singletons. What was sequenced was peripheral blood. Source of these receptors: a man aged 45-65 years with active or convalescent COVID-19.

The rearrangement joins TRBV5-1 to TRBJ2-4; TRBD2 agrees at 9 bases. The germline V gene has CDR1 SGHRS and CDR2 YFSETQ. The junction had 21 bases not matched to a gene; V was cut back by 6 bases and J by 5 bases. The CDR3 length is 19 residues. In nucleotides, the CDR3 is TGCGCCAGCACCTTAGGGGCGGTCGTGAAGACTAGCGGCCAAAACATTCAGTACTTC. This encodes CASTLGAVVKTSGQNIQYF.

The rearrangement links TRBV29-1 to TRBJ1-4; D ambiguous. The germline V gene encodes CDR1 SQVTM and CDR2 ANQGSEA. Trimming stripped 7 bases from V and 0 bases from J, with 15 bases between. CDR3 length: 15 residues. The CDR3 region has the DNA TGCAGCGCCCGCGGGTCCGAAGCAACTAATGAAAAACTGTTTTTT. As protein: CSARGSEATNEKLFF.

As concerns this clone: The sample has other DNA sequences that encode this CDR3 too. V gene TRBV3-1 (or the pseudogene TRBV3-2) combines with J gene TRBJ2-3; 10 nucleotides line up with TRBD2. Germline CDR1 and CDR2: LGHDT and YNNKEL (reference sequence). The J segment lost 0 bases and the V segment lost 3 bases, leaving 0 bases of the junction unmatched. CDR3 size: 15 residues. The CDR3 here is CASSQTSGSTDTQYF. Written as DNA, the CDR3 is TGTGCCAGCAGCCAGACTAGCGGGAGCACAGATACGCAGTATTTT.

The V and J genes are TRBV6-6 and TRBJ1-1, with 9 bases fitting TRBD1. Losses at the gene ends were 4 bases for V and 3 bases for J; bases not matched to a gene: 9. This CDR3 region has 16 residues. Germline loops: CDR1 MNHNY, CDR2 SVGAGI (reference sequence). In DNA form, the CDR3 reads TGTGCCAGCAGTTTCCCCCGGACAGGGGATTACACTGAAGCTTTCTTT. Translated: CASSFPRTGDYTEAFF.

V and J are TRBV24-1 and TRBJ2-3; D unresolved. V lost 0 bases, J lost 6 bases, and 9 bases lay in between. Germline values: CDR1 KGHDR, CDR2 SFDVKD. The length of the CDR3 is 14 residues. CDR3 in amino acids: CATSDLDIPDTQYF. The CDR3 DNA follows: TGTGCCACCAGTGATTTGGACATCCCCGATACGCAGTATTTT.

This chain connects TRBV25-1 to TRBJ1-1; D is possibly TRBD1 (6 bases). V was shortened by 1 base and J by 4 bases, with 10 bases between the two germline ends. This CDR3 region has 14 residues. In germline, CDR1 is MGHDK, CDR2 SYGVNS. The chain's CDR3 is CASSEWGLGTEAFF. In nucleotides, the CDR3 is TGTGCCAGCAGTGAATGGGGGCTGGGCACTGAAGCTTTCTTT.

The V gene is TRBV28, the J gene TRBJ1-5; TRBD1 aligns across 7 bases. The CDR3 sequence is 16 residues long. The V gene's germline CDR1 is MDHEN and CDR2 SYDVKM. V lost 4 bases, J lost 5 bases, and 11 bases stayed unmatched. CDR3 sequence reads: CASSSPRQGSDQPQHF. DNA of the CDR3: TGTGCCAGCAGTTCCCCAAGACAGGGTTCGGATCAGCCCCAGCATTTT.

The CDR3 nucleotides are TGTGCCAGCAGCCCCCGGACAGGGAGCACAGATACGCAGTATTTT. It is translated as CASSPRTGSTDTQYF. The chain has TRBV28 and TRBJ2-3; 8 nucleotides line up with TRBD1. Trimming removed 6 bases from V and 0 bases from J; junction bases left unmatched: 5. This CDR3 is built from 15 residues. Germline CDR1 MDHEN, CDR2 SYDVKM.

V usage is TRBV7-2 and J usage is TRBJ1-6; 8 positions match TRBD1. CDR3 length: 14 amino acids. Germline lookup yields CDR1 SGHTA and CDR2 FQGNSA. J was trimmed by 11 bases and V by 5 bases; bases with no gene match: 8. The CDR3 loop reads CASSGSGGWTPLHF. CDR3 bases: TGTGCCAGCAGCGGCTCAGGGGGCTGGACACCCCTCCACTTT.

This CDR3 is CASGRTGELFF. In nucleotides, the CDR3 is TGTGCCAGCGGGCGAACCGGGGAGCTGTTTTTT. The rearrangement uses TRBV7-9 and TRBJ2-2, with D hard to call. Trimming removed 8 bases from V and 5 bases from J, with 6 bases in between. From germline, CDR1 is SEHNR and CDR2 FQNEAQ (reference sequence). The CDR3 extends over 11 amino acids.

This clone was detected only once. The chain carries TRBV5-5 and TRBJ2-5; no reliable D call. CDR3 size: 16 residues. CDR1 SGHKS and CDR2 YYEKEE come from the germline V gene (reference sequence). With 6 bases removed from V and 0 bases from J, the gap between germline ends came to 18 bases. Here the CDR3 DNA reads TGTGCCAGCACCCTGTTGAATACGGTGTACCAAGAGACCCAGTACTTC. Translated: CASTLLNTVYQETQYF.